This paragraph reports one T cell receptor (beta chain). Antigen: not known. The data are from a study of graft-versus-host responses after intestinal transplantation. Background on the study: The transplants performed in recipients were multivisceral, liver-intestinal, or isolated intestinal. Study outcomes and limitations: The recipient marrow held GvH clones, and some of them showed up first in ileum or blood. Early post-transplant HvG declines were associated with peak circulating GvH clone levels.

Profiled with immunoSEQ multiplex PCR; TCRdb holds only in-frame clones, not every one. The table shows 35,000 to 45,000 clones, with approximately 94% occurring only once. The receptor was isolated from a human donor who was the organ donor for an intestinal transplant. The sample consisted of unstimulated CD4+ T cells sorted from spleen or lymph node cells, taken before transplant.

CDR3: CASSLSPGNGYEQYF. DNA of the CDR3: TGTGCCAGCAGTTTATCGCCGGGTAATGGATACGAGCAGTACTTC. The chain has TRBV27 and TRBJ2-7; D call uncertain. V was pared by 0 bases and J by 4 bases, with 13 bases between. CDR3 length: 15 residues. Germline lookup yields CDR1 MNHEY and CDR2 SMNVEV (reference sequence).